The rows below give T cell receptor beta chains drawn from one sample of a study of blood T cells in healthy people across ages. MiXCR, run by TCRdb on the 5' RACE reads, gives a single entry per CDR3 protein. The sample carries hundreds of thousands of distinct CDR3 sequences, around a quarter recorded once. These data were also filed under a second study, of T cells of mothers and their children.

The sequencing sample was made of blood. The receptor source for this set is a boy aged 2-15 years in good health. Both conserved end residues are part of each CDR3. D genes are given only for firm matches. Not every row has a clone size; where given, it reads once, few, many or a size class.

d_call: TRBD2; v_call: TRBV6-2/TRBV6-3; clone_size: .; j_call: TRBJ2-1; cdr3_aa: CASSNIPGLANNEQFF; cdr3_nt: TGTGCCAGCAGTAACATACCGGGACTAGCAAACAATGAGCAGTTCTTC
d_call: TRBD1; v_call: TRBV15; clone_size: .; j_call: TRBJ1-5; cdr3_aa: CATSKDLAGGNINQPQHF; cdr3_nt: TGTGCCACCAGCAAAGATCTGGCAGGGGGAAATATCAATCAGCCCCAGCATTTT
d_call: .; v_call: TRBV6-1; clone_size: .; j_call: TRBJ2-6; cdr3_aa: CAEGSSGANVLTF; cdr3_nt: TGTGCAGAGGGTAGCTCTGGGGCCAACGTCCTGACTTTC
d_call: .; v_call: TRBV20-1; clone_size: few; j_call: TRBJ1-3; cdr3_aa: CSAYGGDTIYF; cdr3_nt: TGCAGTGCTTACGGTGGTGACACCATATATTTT
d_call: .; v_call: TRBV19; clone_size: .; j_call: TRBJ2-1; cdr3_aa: CASSIGITGNEQFF; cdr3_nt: TGTGCCAGTAGTATTGGTATAACTGGGAATGAGCAGTTCTTC
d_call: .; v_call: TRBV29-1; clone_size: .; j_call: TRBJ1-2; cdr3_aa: CSVGERIGYGYTF; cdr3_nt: TGCAGCGTTGGGGAACGGATCGGCTATGGCTACACCTTC
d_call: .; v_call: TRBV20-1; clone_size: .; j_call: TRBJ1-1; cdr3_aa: CSARAGGNTEAFF; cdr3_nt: TGCAGTGCTAGAGCGGGGGGGAACACTGAAGCTTTCTTT
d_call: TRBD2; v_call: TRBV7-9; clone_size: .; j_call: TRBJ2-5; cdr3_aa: CASSPKRGRYQETQYF; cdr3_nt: TGTGCCAGCAGCCCAAAGCGGGGCAGGTACCAAGAGACCCAGTACTTC
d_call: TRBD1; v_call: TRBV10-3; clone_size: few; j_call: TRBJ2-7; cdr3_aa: CAISTGTGSYEQYF; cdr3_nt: TGTGCCATCAGTACCGGGACAGGTTCCTACGAGCAGTACTTC
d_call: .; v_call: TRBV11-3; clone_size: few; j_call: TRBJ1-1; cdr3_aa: CASSSGRDGHTEAFF; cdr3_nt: TGTGCCAGCAGCTCTGGCAGGGACGGCCACACTGAAGCTTTCTTT
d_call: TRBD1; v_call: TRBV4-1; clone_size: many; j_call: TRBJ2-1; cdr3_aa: CASSLLGTGLVNEQFF; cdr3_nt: TGCGCCAGCAGCCTCCTCGGGACAGGGCTGGTCAATGAGCAGTTCTTC
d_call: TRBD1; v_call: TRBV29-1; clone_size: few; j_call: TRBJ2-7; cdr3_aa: CSVLGTGVAEQYF; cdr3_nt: TGCAGCGTTTTAGGGACAGGGGTCGCCGAGCAGTACTTC
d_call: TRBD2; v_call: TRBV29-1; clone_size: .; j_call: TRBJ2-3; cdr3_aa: CSVDGRTDTQYF; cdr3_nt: TGCAGCGTTGACGGGAGGACAGATACGCAGTATTTT
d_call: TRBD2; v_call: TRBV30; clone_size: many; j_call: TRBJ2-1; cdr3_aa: CAWRPLAGAYNEQFF; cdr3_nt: TGTGCCTGGAGACCCCTAGCGGGGGCGTACAATGAGCAGTTCTTC
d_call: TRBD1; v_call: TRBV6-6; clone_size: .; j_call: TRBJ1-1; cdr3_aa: CASSPAGQGAPEAFF; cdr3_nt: TGTGCCAGCAGTCCCGCCGGACAGGGGGCTCCTGAAGCTTTCTTT
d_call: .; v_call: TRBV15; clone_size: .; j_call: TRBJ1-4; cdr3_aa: CATSRDGQSGEKLFF; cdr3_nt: TGTGCCACCAGCAGAGACGGACAGTCGGGTGAAAAACTGTTTTTT
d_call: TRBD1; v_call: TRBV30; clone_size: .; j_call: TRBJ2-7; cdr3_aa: CAVQGAYEQYF; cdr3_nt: TGTGCCGTTCAGGGGGCCTACGAGCAGTACTTC
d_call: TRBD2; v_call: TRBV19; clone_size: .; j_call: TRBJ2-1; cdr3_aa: CASIKSGRPYNEQFF; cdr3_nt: TGTGCCAGTATCAAAAGCGGGAGGCCCTACAATGAGCAGTTCTTC
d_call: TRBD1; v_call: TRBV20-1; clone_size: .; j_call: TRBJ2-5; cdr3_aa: CSARDPGTGKTQYF; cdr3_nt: TGCAGTGCTAGAGATCCCGGGACAGGGAAGACCCAGTACTTC
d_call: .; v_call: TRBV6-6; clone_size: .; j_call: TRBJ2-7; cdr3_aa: CASRTSLESYEQYF; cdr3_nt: TGTGCCAGCCGGACATCCCTAGAATCCTACGAGCAGTACTTC
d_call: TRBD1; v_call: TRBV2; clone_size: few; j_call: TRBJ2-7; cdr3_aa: CASSHSWTGPTENEQYF; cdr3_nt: TGTGCCAGCAGTCACTCCTGGACAGGCCCGACAGAGAACGAGCAGTACTTC
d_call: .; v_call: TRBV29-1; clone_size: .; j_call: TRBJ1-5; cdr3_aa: CSVGGGNQPQHF; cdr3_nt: TGCAGCGTTGGGGGGGGAAATCAGCCCCAGCATTTT
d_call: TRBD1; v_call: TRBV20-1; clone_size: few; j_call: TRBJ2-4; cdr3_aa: CSASGIRQGEAKNIQYF; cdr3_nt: TGCAGTGCTAGCGGGATTCGACAGGGGGAAGCCAAAAACATTCAGTACTTC
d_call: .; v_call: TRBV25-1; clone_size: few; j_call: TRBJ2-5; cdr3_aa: CASSDQGTSQETQYF; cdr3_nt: TGTGCCAGCAGTGACCAGGGGACCTCCCAAGAGACCCAGTACTTC
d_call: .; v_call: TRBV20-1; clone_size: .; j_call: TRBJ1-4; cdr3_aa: CSARAAQFAEKLFF; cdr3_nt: TGCAGTGCTAGGGCGGCCCAGTTCGCGGAAAAACTGTTTTTT
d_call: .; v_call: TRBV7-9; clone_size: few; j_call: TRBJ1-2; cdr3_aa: CASSLASGGYTF; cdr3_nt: TGTGCCAGCAGCTTAGCGTCCGGAGGCTACACCTTC
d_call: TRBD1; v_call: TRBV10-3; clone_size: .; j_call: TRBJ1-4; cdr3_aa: CAISERTGTNEKLFF; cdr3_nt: TGTGCCATCAGTGAGAGGACAGGGACTAATGAAAAACTGTTTTTT
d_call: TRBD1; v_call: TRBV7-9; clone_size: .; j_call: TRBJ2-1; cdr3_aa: CASSPTGVSYNEQFF; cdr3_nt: TGTGCCAGCAGCCCAACAGGGGTTTCCTACAATGAGCAGTTCTTC
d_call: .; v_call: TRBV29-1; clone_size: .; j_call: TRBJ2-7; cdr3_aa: CSVEEGGRPAYEQYF; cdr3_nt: TGCAGCGTTGAAGAGGGTGGCCGTCCAGCCTACGAGCAGTACTTC
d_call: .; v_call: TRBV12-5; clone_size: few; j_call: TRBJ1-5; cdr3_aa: CASGLGGHSNQPQHF; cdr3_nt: TGTGCTAGTGGTTTGGGGGGACACAGCAATCAGCCCCAGCATTTT
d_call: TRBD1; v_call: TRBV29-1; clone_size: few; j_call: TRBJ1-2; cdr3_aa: CSAGTGGGSYGYTF; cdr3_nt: TGCAGCGCCGGGACAGGGGGGGGATCCTATGGCTACACCTTT
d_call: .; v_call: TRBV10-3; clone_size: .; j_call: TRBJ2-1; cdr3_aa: CAISQGYNEQFF; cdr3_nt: TGTGCCATCAGTCAGGGCTACAATGAGCAGTTCTTC
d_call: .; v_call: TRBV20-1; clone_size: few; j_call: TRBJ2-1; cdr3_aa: CSGKVYNEQFF; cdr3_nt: TGCAGTGGAAAAGTCTACAATGAGCAGTTCTTC
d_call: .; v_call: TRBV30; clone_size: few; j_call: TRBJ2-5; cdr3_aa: CAWSFTLWEWETQYF; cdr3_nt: TGTGCCTGGAGTTTCACCCTATGGGAGTGGGAGACCCAGTACTTC
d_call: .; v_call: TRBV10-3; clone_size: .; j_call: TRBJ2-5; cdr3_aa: CAVGGGAGGETQYF; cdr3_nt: TGTGCCGTAGGTGGGGGGGCCGGAGGAGAGACCCAGTACTTC
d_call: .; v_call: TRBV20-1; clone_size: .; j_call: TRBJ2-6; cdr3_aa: CSASRGSSGANVLTF; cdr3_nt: TGCAGTGCTAGTCGGGGGAGCTCTGGGGCCAACGTCCTGACTTTC
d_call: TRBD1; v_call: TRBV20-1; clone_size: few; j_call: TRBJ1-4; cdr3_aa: CSAVGQAGNQNEKLFF; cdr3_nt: TGCAGTGCTGTCGGACAGGCGGGGAACCAAAATGAAAAACTGTTTTTT
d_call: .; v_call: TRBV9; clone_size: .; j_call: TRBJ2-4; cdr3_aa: CASSVGPGSLAKNIQYF; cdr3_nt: TGTGCCAGCAGCGTAGGACCAGGGTCTTTAGCCAAAAACATTCAGTACTTC
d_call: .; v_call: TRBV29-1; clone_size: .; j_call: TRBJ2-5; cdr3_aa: CSVSGGSETQYF; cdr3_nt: TGCAGCGTTTCCGGGGGTTCCGAGACCCAGTACTTC
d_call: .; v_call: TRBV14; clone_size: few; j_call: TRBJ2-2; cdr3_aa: CASSQGGNTGELFF; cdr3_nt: TGTGCCAGCAGCCAAGGTGGCAACACCGGGGAGCTGTTTTTT
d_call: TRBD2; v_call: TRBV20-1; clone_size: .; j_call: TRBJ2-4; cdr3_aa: CSAPLAGRSKNIQYF; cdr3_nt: TGCAGTGCTCCACTAGCGGGAAGATCCAAAAACATTCAGTACTTC
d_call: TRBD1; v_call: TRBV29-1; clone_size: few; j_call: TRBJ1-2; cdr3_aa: CSVEPWGTPGGSGYTF; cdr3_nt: TGCAGCGTTGAACCTTGGGGGACCCCAGGGGGGAGTGGCTACACCTTC
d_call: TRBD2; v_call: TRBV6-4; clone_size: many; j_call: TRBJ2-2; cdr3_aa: CASSPSTGGGAGELFF; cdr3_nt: TGTGCCAGCAGCCCCTCCACGGGAGGGGGAGCCGGGGAGCTGTTTTTT
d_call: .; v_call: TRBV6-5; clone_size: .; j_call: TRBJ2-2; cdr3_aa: CASSYGRAQGNTGELFF; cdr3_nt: TGTGCCAGCAGTTACGGTCGGGCACAGGGAAACACCGGGGAGCTGTTTTTT
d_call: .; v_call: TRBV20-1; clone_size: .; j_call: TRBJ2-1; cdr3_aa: CSALAVGYNEQFF; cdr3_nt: TGCAGTGCTTTAGCGGTAGGCTACAATGAGCAGTTCTTC
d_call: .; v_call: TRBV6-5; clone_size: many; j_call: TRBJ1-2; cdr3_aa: CASSYSASLGGGYTF; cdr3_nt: TGTGCCAGCAGTTACTCCGCCAGCCTAGGTGGGGGCTACACCTTC
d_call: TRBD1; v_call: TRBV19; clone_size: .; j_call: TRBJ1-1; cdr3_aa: CASSKWTGETEAFF; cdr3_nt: TGTGCCAGTAGTAAATGGACAGGGGAAACTGAAGCTTTCTTT
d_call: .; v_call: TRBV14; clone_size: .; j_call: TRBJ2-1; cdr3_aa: CASSQATDTTYFYEQFF; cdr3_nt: TGTGCCAGCAGCCAAGCTACGGACACCACGTACTTCTATGAGCAGTTCTTC
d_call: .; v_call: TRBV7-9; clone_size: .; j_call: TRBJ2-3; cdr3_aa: CASSQVGLNTDTQYF; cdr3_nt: TGTGCCAGCAGCCAAGTCGGACTGAACACAGATACGCAGTATTTT
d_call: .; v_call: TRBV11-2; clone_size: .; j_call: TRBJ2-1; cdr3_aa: CASSLGTWRPPTDNEQFF; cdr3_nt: TGTGCCAGCAGCTTAGGAACGTGGAGGCCTCCTACCGACAATGAGCAGTTCTTC